This paragraph reports one T cell receptor beta chain. The data are from a study of blood T cell repertoires in COVID-19. Study-wide context: PBMCs, B-cell-depleted T cells, or T cells provided the cDNA or gDNA that made up the material.

Original analysis: Nucleated cell counts were estimated from reference gene primer amplification. Sequencing used immunoSEQ multiplex PCR; TCRdb keeps in-frame clones, though not all of them. V and J calls and clone size are given by that table; D and trimming were obtained from the DNA. Among under 250,000 clones listed, around 80% were seen once. Trimming took off 3 bases at V and 3 bases at J, with 6 bases between the two ends. Germline CDR1 reads KGHSH; CDR2 reads LQKENI. The CDR3 is 13 residues long. The rearrangement joins TRBV18 to TRBJ1-5, with D uncertain. Input material: peripheral blood. The TCR comes from a human donor in a cohort sampled during active COVID-19. CDR3 loop: CASSPAPNQPQHF. CDR3 nucleotide sequence: TGTGCCAGCTCACCCGCGCCCAATCAGCCCCAGCATTTT.